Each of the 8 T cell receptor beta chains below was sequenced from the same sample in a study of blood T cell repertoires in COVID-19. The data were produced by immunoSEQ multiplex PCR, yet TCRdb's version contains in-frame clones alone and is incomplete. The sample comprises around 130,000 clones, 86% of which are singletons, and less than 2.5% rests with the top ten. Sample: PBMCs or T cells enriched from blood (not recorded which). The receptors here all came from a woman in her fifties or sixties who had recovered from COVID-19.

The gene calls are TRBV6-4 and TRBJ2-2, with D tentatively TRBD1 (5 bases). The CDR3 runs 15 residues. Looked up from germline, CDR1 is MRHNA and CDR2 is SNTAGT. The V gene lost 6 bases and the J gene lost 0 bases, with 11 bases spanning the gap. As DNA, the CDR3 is TGTGCCAGCAGAGCTCAGGGTGCGAACACCGGGGAGCTGTTTTTT. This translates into CASRAQGANTGELFF.

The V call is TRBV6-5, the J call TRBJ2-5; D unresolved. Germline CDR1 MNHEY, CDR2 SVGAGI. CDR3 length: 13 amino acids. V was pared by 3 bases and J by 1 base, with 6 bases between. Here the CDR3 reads CASSYNSQETQYF. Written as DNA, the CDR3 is TGTGCCAGCAGTTATAACTCCCAAGAGACCCAGTACTTC.

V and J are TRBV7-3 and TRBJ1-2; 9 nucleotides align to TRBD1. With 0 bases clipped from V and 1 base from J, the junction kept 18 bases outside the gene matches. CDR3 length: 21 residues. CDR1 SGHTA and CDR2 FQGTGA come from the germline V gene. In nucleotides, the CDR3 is TGTGCCAGCAGCTTAACGTTTAAGATTGGGACAGGGTCCGCCATTAACTATGGCTACACCTTC. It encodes CASSLTFKIGTGSAINYGYTF.

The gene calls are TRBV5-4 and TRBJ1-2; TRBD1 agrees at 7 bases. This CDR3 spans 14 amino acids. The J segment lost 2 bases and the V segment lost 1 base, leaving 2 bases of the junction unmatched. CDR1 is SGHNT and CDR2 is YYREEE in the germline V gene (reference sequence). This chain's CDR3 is CASSLRDSNYGYTF. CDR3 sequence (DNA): TGTGCCAGCAGCTTGAGGGACAGCAACTATGGCTACACCTTC.

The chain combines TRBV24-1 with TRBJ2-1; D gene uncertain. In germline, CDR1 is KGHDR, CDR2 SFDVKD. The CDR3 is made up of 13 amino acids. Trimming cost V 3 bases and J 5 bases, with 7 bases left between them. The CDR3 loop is CATSDRRDNEQFF. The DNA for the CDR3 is TGTGCCACCAGTGATCGCCGGGACAATGAGCAGTTCTTC.

Written as DNA, the CDR3 is TGTGCCATACCTTTGGGACAGGGGAGAGGAAATGAGCAGTTCTTC. This translates into CAIPLGQGRGNEQFF. V is TRBV10-3 and J is TRBJ2-1; 10 bases align to TRBD1. The junction had 12 bases not matched to a gene; V was cut back by 9 bases and J by 7 bases. Germline lookup yields CDR1 ENHRY and CDR2 SYGVKD. This CDR3 comprises 15 residues.

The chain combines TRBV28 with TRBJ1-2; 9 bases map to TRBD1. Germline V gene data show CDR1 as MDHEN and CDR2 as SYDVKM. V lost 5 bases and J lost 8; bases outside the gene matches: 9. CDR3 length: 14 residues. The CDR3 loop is CASSPTQGARGYTF. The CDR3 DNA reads TGTGCCAGCAGTCCAACACAGGGGGCGAGAGGCTACACCTTC.

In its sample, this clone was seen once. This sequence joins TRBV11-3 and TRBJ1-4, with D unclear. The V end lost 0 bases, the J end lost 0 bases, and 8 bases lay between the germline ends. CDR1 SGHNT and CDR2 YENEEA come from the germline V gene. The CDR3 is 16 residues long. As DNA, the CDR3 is TGTGCCAGCAGCTTAGAGGGAGGGACAACTAATGAAAAACTGTTTTTT. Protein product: CASSLEGGTTNEKLFF.